These 10 T cell receptor beta chains originate from one sample sequenced in a study of blood T cell repertoires in COVID-19. Some clones are missing from TCRdb's copy, which holds only in-frame ones; the method was immunoSEQ multiplex PCR. The sample holds 70,000 to 95,000 clones, over 80% seen once. The sample consisted of peripheral blood. These receptors were taken from a man older than 75 with active or convalescent COVID-19.

The chain employs TRBV16 and TRBJ1-2; D remains unclear. CDR1 KGHSY and CDR2 FQNENV come from the germline V gene. Trimming shortened V by 1 base and J by 7 bases, and 7 bases separated the two germline ends. The CDR3 loop spans 12 amino acids. CDR3 sequence reads: CASSQWAGGYTF. The CDR3 DNA is TGTGCCAGCAGCCAATGGGCCGGTGGCTACACCTTC.

V and J are TRBV11-2 and TRBJ1-3; tentatively, D is TRBD1 (5 bases). Per the germline V gene, CDR1 is SGHAT and CDR2 is FQNNGV. V gave up 1 base and J gave up 4 bases, with 14 bases separating them. The CDR3 has 16 amino acids. The CDR3 region is CASSLVRGVRGNTIYF. CDR3 bases: TGTGCCAGCAGCTTAGTCCGGGGGGTGCGCGGAAACACCATATATTTT.

The chain recombines TRBV18 with TRBJ1-2, with TRBD1 matching over 8 bases. V was clipped by 2 bases and J by 6 bases; unmatched bases: 2. The CDR3 is made up of 13 amino acids. The germline CDR1 and CDR2 sequences are KGHSH and LQKENI. CDR3 in DNA: TGTGCCAGCTCACCATACAGGGGGGATGGCTACACCTTC. This codes for CASSPYRGDGYTF.

This chain connects TRBV28 to TRBJ2-1; 11 positions agree with TRBD2. V lost 7 bases to trimming and J lost 0 bases; unmatched junction nucleotides: 8. The CDR3 contains 17 residues. Germline CDR1 reads MDHEN; CDR2 reads SYDVKM. CDR3 amino acids: CASIGTSGPGSYNEQFF. As DNA, the CDR3 is TGTGCCAGCATTGGGACTAGCGGACCGGGCTCCTACAATGAGCAGTTCTTC.

The CDR3 loop is CASSQDMRYNSPLHF. In nucleotides, the CDR3 is TGTGCCAGCAGCCAAGATATGAGGTATAATTCACCCCTCCACTTT. The chain recombines TRBV3-1 (or the pseudogene TRBV3-2) with TRBJ1-6, with D hard to call. The CDR3 has 15 residues. The ends were cut back, 0 bases at V and 4 bases at J, with 7 bases in the middle. CDR1 LGHDT and CDR2 YNNKEL come from the germline V gene (reference sequence).

The J gene is TRBJ2-4, the V gene TRBV23-1; D gene ambiguous. TRBV23-1 is placed among ORFs of uncertain function. V was trimmed by 0 bases and J by 0 bases, leaving 9 bases between them. The CDR3 is 16 residues long. CDR3: CASSQSGQLAKNIQYF. Written as DNA, the CDR3 is TGCGCCAGCAGTCAATCGGGCCAGCTAGCCAAAAACATTCAGTACTTC.

The genes are TRBV18 and TRBJ2-7; D not certain. Germline V lookup: CDR1 KGHSH, CDR2 LQKENI. Trimming left V 6 bases short and J 4 bases short, with 13 bases between. The CDR3 totals 13 residues. The CDR3 nucleotides are TGTGCCAGCTCCCCCGGGTCGACGTACGAGCAGTACGTC. Its translation: CASSPGSTYEQYV.

The rearrangement uses TRBV6-1 and TRBJ2-1, with 9 bases lining up with TRBD2. J lost 8 bases, V lost 3 bases, and 11 bases had no gene match. Germline CDR1 is MNHNS and CDR2 is SASEGT. This CDR3 has 16 residues. CDR3 DNA sequence: TGTGCCAGCAGTGATGGTGCGGGGGGGCCTCCCGATGAGCAGTTCTTC. Translating gives CASSDGAGGPPDEQFF.

This sequence joins TRBV10-3 and TRBJ1-2; D may be TRBD1 (5 bases). Germline V lookup: CDR1 ENHRY, CDR2 SYGVKD. Trimming cost V 6 bases and J 7 bases, with 18 bases left between them. The CDR3 sequence is 14 residues long. Here the CDR3 reads CAIRGTREGSGYTF. In DNA form, the CDR3 reads TGTGCCATCAGGGGGACCCGGGAGGGATCTGGCTACACCTTC.

The chain couples TRBV2 to TRBJ1-2; 7 bases agree with TRBD1. Germline-derived CDR1 and CDR2 are SNHLY and FYNNEI. The CDR3 length is 12 residues. The J segment lost 4 bases and the V segment lost 8 bases, leaving 4 bases of the junction unmatched. The chain's CDR3 is CASGDRAYGYTF. The CDR3 DNA follows: TGTGCCAGCGGAGACAGGGCCTATGGCTACACCTTC. The entire variable domain, with the rest obtained from reference TRBV2 and TRBJ1-2, is as follows: EPEVTQTPSHQVTQMGQEVILRCVPISNHLYFYWYRQILGQKVEFLVSFYNNEISEKSEIFDDQFSVERPDGSNFTLKIRSTKLEDSAMYFCASGDRAYGYTFGSGTRLTVV.